Listed below are T cell receptor beta chains from one sample, sequenced in a study of blood T cells in healthy people across ages. TCRdb called the 5' RACE reads again in MiXCR, with one record for every CDR3 protein. Among some 1.8 million distinct CDR3 sequences listed, about 39% were seen once. Sequencing input: blood. All receptors come from a human donor in good health. The CDR3 runs from the conserved cysteine through the conserved F or W. Each record gives: V gene, J gene, clone size, D gene, CDR3 DNA, CDR3 protein. D genes are given only for firm matches. Size values are once, few and many counts, or a class for expanded clones, and some rows have none.

>TRBV15|TRBJ2-1|few|.
TGTGCCACTTCCGAGCCCCGGGGGCGTTTCGACAATGAGCAGTTCTTC
CATSEPRGRFDNEQFF
>TRBV7-2|TRBJ1-5|few|.
TGTGCCAGCAGCCTAACAGGTTTTTGGAATCAGCCCCAGCATTTT
CASSLTGFWNQPQHF
>TRBV20-1|TRBJ1-2|few|TRBD1
TGCAGTGCTAGCGACAGGGCTAGAGGTGGCTACACCTTC
CSASDRARGGYTF
>TRBV7-2|TRBJ2-2|.|.
TGTGCCAGCAGCCAGATAGGGGGGAACACCGGGGAGCTGTTTTTT
CASSQIGGNTGELFF
>TRBV12-3/TRBV12-4|TRBJ2-3|.|.
TGTGCCAGCAGTTTAGAGGGCGGGACCGCACGCGCAGATGCGCAGTATTTT
CASSLEGGTARADAQYF
>TRBV6-5|TRBJ2-5|.|TRBD2
TGTGCCAGCAGTTTCAGGCGGGGGGGCTTTTTGCGCGTCGTGGAGACCCAGTACTTC
CASSFRRGGFLRVVETQYF
>TRBV28|TRBJ1-2|.|.
TGTGCCAGCAGTTTATTTTCCCTGGGCCAAACCTATGGCTACACCTTC
CASSLFSLGQTYGYTF
>TRBV9|TRBJ2-1|.|TRBD1
TGTGCCAGCAGCGGTGACAGGGTTGAGCAGTTCTTC
CASSGDRVEQFF
>TRBV10-2|TRBJ1-5|few|.
TGCGCCAGCAGTGAGTCAAGGTTTGGGGACAATCAGCCCCAGCATTTT
CASSESRFGDNQPQHF
>TRBV9|TRBJ2-3|few|.
TGTGCCAGCAGCGTAGGTAGGGCCTCAGATACGCAGTATTTT
CASSVGRASDTQYF
>TRBV20-1|TRBJ2-7|.|.
TGCAGTGCTAGTCCCTCACCACGTTTGACCTACGAGCAGTACTTC
CSASPSPRLTYEQYF
>TRBV4-1|TRBJ1-2|.|.
TGCGCCAGCAGCCCGAGACTATTCTATGGCTACACCTTC
CASSPRLFYGYTF
>TRBV12-5|TRBJ1-2|.|.
TGTGCTAGTGGCACCGCTTACTATGGCTACACCTTC
CASGTAYYGYTF